The 31 T cell receptor beta chains below all came from one sample that was sequenced in a study of cytomegalovirus exposure and HLA in healthy donors. The PCR made use of 60 Vbeta and 13 Jbeta primers. Some clones are missing from TCRdb's copy, which holds only in-frame ones; the method was immunoSEQ multiplex PCR. The sample has about 77,000 clones, about four fifths seen once; the top ten hold roughly 1.5%. Material for sequencing was PBMCs. Every receptor here comes from a man aged 40-49 years in good health and CMV-seronegative.

The chain employs TRBV19 and TRBJ1-6; 10 bases map to TRBD1. Germline CDR1 LNHDA, CDR2 SQIVND (reference sequence). Germline trimming cut 5 bases from V and 12 bases from J; bases unmatched to any gene: 4. The CDR3 has 13 amino acids. DNA for the CDR3: TGTGCCAGTAGTTCGACAGGGGGCCAACCCCTCCACTTT. Its protein is CASSSTGGQPLHF. The full variable domain, with the rest looked up from reference TRBV19 and TRBJ1-6, is DGGITQSPKYLFRKEGQNVTLSCEQNLNHDAMYWYRQDPGQGLRLIYYSQIVNDFQKGDIAEGYSVSREKKESFPLTVTSAQKNPTAFYLCASSSTGGQPLHFGNGTRLTVT.

This chain joins TRBV7-9 and TRBJ1-5, with D possibly TRBD1 on 6 matching bases. The ends were cut back, 11 bases at V and 5 bases at J, with 13 bases in the middle. This CDR3 region has 12 residues. Germline assignment: CDR1 SEHNR and CDR2 FQNEAQ (reference sequence). CDR3 nucleotide sequence: TGTGCCGCAGGGGCAGACGATCAGCCCCAGCATTTT. Encoded protein: CAAGADDQPQHF.

This sequence joins TRBV29-1 and TRBJ2-3, with D unclear. The germline V gene has CDR1 SQVTM and CDR2 ANQGSEA. With 4 bases removed from V and 2 bases from J, the gap between germline ends came to 7 bases. The CDR3 sequence is 12 residues long. CDR3 amino acids: CSVGVSTDTQYF. As DNA, the CDR3 is TGCAGCGTTGGAGTGTCCACAGATACGCAGTATTTT.

This clone was recorded a few times. The chain couples TRBV2 to TRBJ1-6; D call uncertain. Germline V CDR1 and CDR2: SNHLY, FYNNEI. The CDR3 totals 15 residues. V was clipped by 2 bases and J by 9 bases, with 14 bases between them. CDR3 in DNA: TGTGCCAGCAGTGAAAGGGAGGTGTCTAGTTCACCCCTCCACTTT. Amino acids: CASSEREVSSSPLHF.

V gene TRBV7-3 combines with J gene TRBJ2-1; TRBD1 matches 9 bases. J gave up 2 bases and V 4 bases, and 9 bases lay outside the gene matches. The germline V gene has CDR1 SGHTA and CDR2 FQGTGA. This CDR3 spans 17 amino acids. As DNA, the CDR3 is TGTGCCAGCAGCTCCGCCGGGACAGGGTTCGCCTACAATGAGCAGTTCTTC. Its protein is CASSSAGTGFAYNEQFF.

The CDR3 protein is CASSFSRATSYNEQFF. Here the CDR3 DNA reads TGTGCCAGCAGCTTTTCTCGAGCGACCTCCTACAATGAGCAGTTCTTC. The chain uses TRBV5-4 and TRBJ2-1; D remains ambiguous. Germline V gene sequence: CDR1 SGHNT, CDR2 YYREEE (reference sequence). The CDR3 runs 16 residues. V was cut by 2 bases and J by 0 bases, with 12 bases left in between.

This chain connects TRBV6-5 to TRBJ1-4; 9 bases are a match to TRBD1. CDR3 size: 14 residues. Losses at the gene ends were 4 bases for V and 8 bases for J; bases not matched to a gene: 5. Germline values: CDR1 MNHEY, CDR2 SVGAGI. The CDR3 DNA sequence: TGTGCCAGCAGTTCGACAGGGGGGGGCGAAAAACTGTTTTTT. It encodes CASSSTGGGEKLFF.

The chain combines TRBV29-1 with TRBJ1-1, with TRBD1 as a possible D gene (6 bases). The CDR3 loop spans 14 amino acids. CDR1 and CDR2 (germline): SQVTM, ANQGSEA. The V end lost 0 bases, the J end lost 1 base, and 9 bases lay between the germline ends. The CDR3 coding sequence is TGCAGCGTTGAAGATCCGGGACAGAACACTGAAGCTTTCTTT. It yields the protein CSVEDPGQNTEAFF.

The chain couples TRBV6-5 to TRBJ1-1; 7 positions match TRBD1. Germline CDR1 and CDR2: MNHEY and SVGAGI. J gave up 8 bases and V 6 bases, and 6 bases lay outside the gene matches. CDR3 length equals 12 residues. CDR3 nucleotides: TGTGCCAGCAGGAACGACAGGGACGAAGCTTTCTTT. It encodes CASRNDRDEAFF.

The chain combines TRBV28 with TRBJ2-5, with 9 nucleotides matching TRBD1. This CDR3 is built from 16 residues. Germline loops: CDR1 MDHEN, CDR2 SYDVKM. The trim removed 4 bases at V and 4 bases at J, leaving 10 bases unmatched. The CDR3 protein is CASSSTGGVSLETQYF. Written as DNA, the CDR3 is TGTGCCAGCAGTTCCACAGGGGGCGTTAGCCTAGAGACCCAGTACTTC.

V gene TRBV5-8 combines with J gene TRBJ1-2, with D tentatively TRBD1 (6 bases). V shed 3 bases and J shed 4 bases, with 16 bases lying between them. The CDR3 is 15 amino acids. Germline V lookup: CDR1 SGHTS, CDR2 YDEGEE. CDR3 nucleotide sequence: TGTGCCAGCAGCTCCTACAGGGATTATGGCTATGGCTACACCTTC. As protein: CASSSYRDYGYGYTF.

The chain combines TRBV7-9 with TRBJ2-1, with 7 bases matching TRBD2. The V segment lost 5 bases and the J segment 6 bases; nucleotides outside the gene matches: 13. The CDR3 runs 16 residues. The germline V gene encodes CDR1 SEHNR and CDR2 FQNEAQ (reference sequence). The CDR3 sequence: CASSPQGGSVGNEQFF. The CDR3 DNA is TGTGCCAGCAGCCCGCAGGGCGGGAGCGTCGGCAATGAGCAGTTCTTC.

The V call is TRBV5-4, the J call TRBJ2-3; 8 nucleotides line up with TRBD1. V trimming: 9 bases; J trimming: 2 bases; junction bases outside the gene matches: 8. In germline, CDR1 is SGHNT, CDR2 YYREEE (reference sequence). The CDR3 has 14 amino acids. CDR3 protein: CATGTGQFTDTQYF. CDR3 nucleotide sequence: TGTGCCACAGGGACAGGCCAATTCACAGATACGCAGTATTTT.

The chain couples TRBV4-2 to TRBJ2-5; 11 bases align to TRBD2. V lost 0 bases, J lost 6 bases, and 6 bases stayed unmatched. CDR1 and CDR2 (germline): LGHNA, YNFKEQ. This CDR3 is built from 16 residues. The CDR3 region is CASSQDLAGGLKTQYF. DNA for the CDR3: TGTGCCAGCAGCCAAGATCTAGCGGGAGGATTAAAGACCCAGTACTTC.

The genes are TRBV5-1 and TRBJ2-5; D call uncertain. Trimming took 0 bases from V and 0 from J, leaving 6 bases between them. CDR1 is SGHRS, CDR2 YFSETQ, per germline. This CDR3 region has 14 residues. The CDR3 reads CASSLGADQETQYF. The CDR3 nucleotides read TGCGCCAGCAGCTTGGGGGCAGACCAAGAGACCCAGTACTTC.

This chain connects TRBV10-3 to TRBJ2-7, with D possibly TRBD1 on 5 matching bases. This CDR3 has 16 amino acids. Germline lookup yields CDR1 ENHRY and CDR2 SYGVKD. Trimming removed 0 bases from V and 5 bases from J, with 17 bases in between. The CDR3 nucleotides are TGTGCCATCAGTGAGTCGAGGTCACAAGGGGCCGACGAGCAGTACTTC. Translated, it gives CAISESRSQGADEQYF.

This chain links TRBV5-1 with TRBJ2-2; 8 bases are a match to TRBD1. The CDR3 extends over 15 amino acids. J gave up 3 bases and V 1 base, and 2 bases lay outside the gene matches. CDR1 and CDR2 (germline): SGHRS, YFSETQ. The CDR3 DNA is TGCGCCAGCAGCTTGCAACAGGGGGACACCGGGGAGCTGTTTTTT. Its translation: CASSLQQGDTGELFF.

The chain carries TRBV6-1 and TRBJ2-2, with 10 positions matching TRBD1. This CDR3 has 15 amino acids. V dropped 10 bases and J dropped 7; count of bases not matched to a gene: 12. From germline, CDR1 is MNHNS and CDR2 SASEGT. The CDR3 nucleotides are TGTGCCACTTTCGCAGTCCGGGACAGGGGCGGGGAGCTGTTTTTT. Amino acids: CATFAVRDRGGELFF.

The gene calls are TRBV4-1 and TRBJ2-1; D remains ambiguous. V lost 1 base, J lost 0 bases, and 7 bases lay in between. The CDR3 is made up of 15 amino acids. Germline V CDR1 and CDR2: MGHRA, YSYEKL. CDR3 nucleotide sequence: TGCGCCAGCAGCCAAGCTACAGTCTCCTACAATGAGCAGTTCTTC. Protein: CASSQATVSYNEQFF.

The gene calls are TRBV12-5 and TRBJ1-5; D not resolved. Germline V gives CDR1 LGHNT, CDR2 FRNRAP. With 3 bases removed from V and 9 bases from J, the gap between germline ends came to 12 bases. CDR3 size: 13 residues. CDR3 sequence reads: CASGLLLDRPQHF. The CDR3 DNA sequence: TGTGCTAGTGGTTTACTCCTAGATCGGCCCCAGCATTTT.

This clone showed up just once. The rearrangement uses TRBV9 and TRBJ2-7; 8 bases match TRBD2. Germline CDR1 is SGDLS and CDR2 is YYNGEE. The V segment lost 0 bases and the J segment 4 bases; nucleotides outside the gene matches: 6. This CDR3 has 15 amino acids. CDR3: CASSVEPGGTYEQYF. CDR3 in DNA: TGTGCCAGCAGCGTAGAGCCGGGAGGGACTTACGAGCAGTACTTC.

The genes are TRBV19 and TRBJ2-5; 7 nucleotides align to TRBD1. Per the germline V gene, CDR1 is LNHDA and CDR2 is SQIVND (reference sequence). The CDR3 is 13 residues long. V trimming: 6 bases; J trimming: 5 bases; junction bases outside the gene matches: 6. CDR3 DNA sequence: TGTGCCAGTAGGAATACAGGGGAGGAGACCCAGTACTTC. Translated: CASRNTGEETQYF.

This sequence joins TRBV2 and TRBJ1-2; 7 bases map to TRBD1. The CDR3 sequence is 14 residues long. V was pared by 5 bases and J by 4 bases, with 7 bases of the junction left unmatched. Per the germline V gene, CDR1 is SNHLY and CDR2 is FYNNEI. The CDR3 protein is CASSTNRDSYGYTF. Written as DNA, the CDR3 is TGTGCCAGCAGTACAAACCGGGACAGCTATGGCTACACCTTC. Variable domain in full (rest from reference TRBV2 and TRBJ1-2): EPEVTQTPSHQVTQMGQEVILRCVPISNHLYFYWYRQILGQKVEFLVSFYNNEISEKSEIFDDQFSVERPDGSNFTLKIRSTKLEDSAMYFCASSTNRDSYGYTFGSGTRLTVV.

The V call is TRBV5-4, the J call TRBJ2-5; 7 bases line up with TRBD1. The germline V gene has CDR1 SGHNT and CDR2 YYREEE (reference sequence). CDR3 length: 17 residues. Trimming took 1 base from V and 0 from J; bases not matched to a gene: 9. CDR3: CASSLFGAGGNQETQYF. CDR3 nucleotide sequence: TGTGCCAGCAGCTTGTTTGGTGCAGGGGGAAACCAAGAGACCCAGTACTTC.

The rearrangement uses TRBV21-1 and TRBJ2-7; the D call in the table, TRBD1, was not verified against the DNA. TRBV21-1 constitutes a pseudogene. The CDR3 has 16 residues. Here the CDR3 reads CASSIFDRNFSYEQYF. CDR3 nucleotide sequence: TGTGCCAGCAGCATCTTCGACAGAAATTTCTCCTACGAGCAGTACTTC.

V gene TRBV19 combines with J gene TRBJ1-2; D remains ambiguous. The CDR3 consists of 14 residues. CDR1 is LNHDA, CDR2 SQIVND, per germline (reference sequence). Deletions cut 5 bases from V and 1 base from J, with 11 bases between. In DNA, the CDR3 is TGTGCCAGTAGTCCCGCACAAGTTAACTATGGCTACACCTTC. Its protein product is CASSPAQVNYGYTF.

The gene calls are TRBV6-1 and TRBJ2-7; TRBD2 matches at 16 bases. Per germline, CDR1 MNHNS and CDR2 SASEGT. V shed 10 bases and J 6 bases; nucleotides not matched to a gene: 9. The CDR3 extends over 15 amino acids. The CDR3 DNA sequence: TGTGCCATCCCGGGACTAGCGGGAGGGATCAGCGAGCAGTACTTC. It codes for CAIPGLAGGISEQYF.

V gene TRBV5-6 combines with J gene TRBJ2-5; D not resolved. V was cut by 0 bases and J by 2 bases, with 5 bases left in between. The CDR3 loop spans 13 amino acids. The germline V gene has CDR1 SGHDT and CDR2 YYEEEE. The CDR3 loop reads CASSLGLQETQYF. In nucleotides, the CDR3 is TGTGCCAGCAGCTTGGGACTTCAAGAGACCCAGTACTTC.

The chain has TRBV7-9 and TRBJ1-1, with unresolved D. The CDR3 loop spans 13 amino acids. Germline CDR1 and CDR2: SEHNR and FQNEAQ (reference sequence). V dropped 5 bases and J dropped 3 bases, with 10 bases sitting between them. For the CDR3, the DNA is TGTGCCAGCAGCCCTCCCCCGGACACTGAAGCTTTCTTT. Residues: CASSPPPDTEAFF. Full variable domain (remainder filled in from reference TRBV7-9 and TRBJ1-1): DTGVSQNPRHKITKRGQNVTFRCDPISEHNRLYWYRQTLGQGPEFLTYFQNEAQLEKSRLLSDRFSAERPKGSFSTLEIQRTEQGDSAMYLCASSPPPDTEAFFGQGTRLTVV.

The V call is TRBV19, the J call TRBJ2-1; D not resolved. The CDR3 contains 14 residues. CDR1 is LNHDA, CDR2 SQIVND, per germline (reference sequence). Trimming stripped 4 bases from V and 6 bases from J, with 13 bases between. As DNA, the CDR3 is TGTGCCAGTAGTACCCCCGGTCGAATCAATGAGCAGTTCTTC. Protein sequence: CASSTPGRINEQFF.

This chain connects TRBV11-2 to TRBJ2-5, with D possibly matching TRBD2 (6 bases). The germline gives CDR1 SGHAT, CDR2 FQNNGV. The length of the CDR3 is 15 residues. Trimming pared 4 bases from V and 2 bases from J, leaving 14 bases between. DNA for the CDR3: TGTGCCAGCAGCTCACTGAGACTAGGACAAGAGACCCAGTACTTC. Translated: CASSSLRLGQETQYF.